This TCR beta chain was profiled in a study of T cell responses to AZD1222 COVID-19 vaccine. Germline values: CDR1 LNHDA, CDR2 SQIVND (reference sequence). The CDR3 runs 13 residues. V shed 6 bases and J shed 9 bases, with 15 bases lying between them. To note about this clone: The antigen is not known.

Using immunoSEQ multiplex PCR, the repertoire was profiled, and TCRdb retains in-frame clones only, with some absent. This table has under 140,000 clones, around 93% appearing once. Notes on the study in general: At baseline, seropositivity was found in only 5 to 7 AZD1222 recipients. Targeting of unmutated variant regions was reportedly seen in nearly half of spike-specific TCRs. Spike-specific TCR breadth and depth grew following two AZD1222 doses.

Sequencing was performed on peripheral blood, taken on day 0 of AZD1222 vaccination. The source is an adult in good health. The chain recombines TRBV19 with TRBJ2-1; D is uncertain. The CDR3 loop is CASSLQRFSEQFF. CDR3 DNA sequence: TGTGCCAGTAGCCTTCAAAGGTTCTCTGAGCAGTTCTTC.